Each of the 16 T cell receptor beta chains below was sequenced from the same sample in a study of control samples from healthy donors and cancer patients. Sequenced by immunoSEQ multiplex PCR; TCRdb stores in-frame clones only, minus some. The table lists approximately 210,000 clones, about 91% of them singletons. The source material was blood. The origin of the receptors is a man aged 25-40 years in good health.

This chain uses TRBV3-1 (or the pseudogene TRBV3-2) with TRBJ2-7; 7 nucleotides agree with TRBD2. Per germline, CDR1 LGHDT and CDR2 YNNKEL (reference sequence). V dropped 1 base and J dropped 0; count of bases not matched to a gene: 6. The CDR3 length is 16 residues. The CDR3 coding sequence is TGTGCCAGCAGCCAAGGCCTAGCGGACTTCTCCTACGAGCAGTACTTC. Its protein is CASSQGLADFSYEQYF.

CDR3 amino acids: CASSVGPISAEAFF. As DNA, the CDR3 is TGTGCCAGCAGCGTAGGCCCAATCTCGGCTGAAGCTTTCTTT. V usage is TRBV9 and J usage is TRBJ1-1, with no clear D. Looked up from germline, CDR1 is SGDLS and CDR2 is YYNGEE. Trimming took off 0 bases at V and 6 bases at J, with 12 bases between the two ends. The CDR3 length is 14 residues.

CDR3 nucleotides: TGTGCCAGCAGTGAATTTTATGGCTACACCTTC. This gives the protein CASSEFYGYTF. This chain connects TRBV6-1 to TRBJ1-2; no clear D. The V end was cut by 2 bases, the J end by 5 bases, with 3 bases between. Germline CDR1 MNHNS, CDR2 SASEGT. This CDR3 has 11 residues.

The J gene is TRBJ1-5, the V gene TRBV5-1; D not resolved. V gave up 4 bases and J gave up 2 bases, with 7 bases separating them. Germline-derived CDR1 and CDR2 are SGHRS and YFSETQ. The CDR3 contains 13 residues. CDR3 region: CASSPEGNQPQHF. CDR3 bases: TGCGCCAGCAGCCCGGAAGGCAATCAGCCCCAGCATTTT.

This clone was seen more than once but under ten times. V and J are TRBV9 and TRBJ2-7; TRBD2 matches at 14 bases. CDR1 SGDLS and CDR2 YYNGEE come from the germline V gene. Germline trimming cut 4 bases from V and 9 bases from J; bases unmatched to any gene: 3. The CDR3 covers 13 residues. The CDR3: CASSPGTSGGQYF. As DNA, the CDR3 is TGTGCCAGCAGCCCGGGGACTAGCGGGGGGCAGTACTTC.

The chain uses TRBV7-2 and TRBJ1-5; the D is unclear. CDR1 is SGHTA and CDR2 is FQGNSA in the germline V gene. With 5 bases removed from V and 7 bases from J, the gap between germline ends came to 15 bases. CDR3 size: 14 residues. The CDR3: CASSPGRSGQPQHF. CDR3 coding DNA: TGTGCCAGCAGCCCAGGTCGGTCGGGCCAGCCCCAGCATTTT.

V is TRBV6-2 or TRBV6-3 and J is TRBJ2-7; the D gene could be TRBD1 or TRBD2 (5 bases each). Germline CDR1 and CDR2: MNHEY and SVGEGT. V lost 0 bases and J 9 bases, leaving 15 bases between the germline ends. The CDR3 is 14 amino acids. CDR3 sequence reads: CASSYSTVGTGQYF. CDR3 DNA: TGTGCCAGCAGTTACTCGACGGTCGGGACGGGGCAGTACTTC.

This CDR3 is CASSERDLGEGNQPQHF. The DNA for the CDR3 is TGTGCCAGCAGTGAACGCGACCTTGGGGAGGGCAATCAGCCCCAGCATTTT. The chain joins TRBV6-1 to TRBJ1-5; D gene ambiguous. The length of the CDR3 is 17 residues. V lost 2 bases and J lost 2, with 16 bases in between. From germline, CDR1 is MNHNS and CDR2 SASEGT.

This rearrangement joins TRBV10-1 to TRBJ2-1; 12 nucleotides match TRBD2. The ends lost 2 bases at V and 4 bases at J; junction bases unmatched: 3. The CDR3 consists of 16 residues. Germline V gene lookup returns CDR1 WNHNN and CDR2 SYGVQD (reference sequence). The CDR3 loop reads CASSETTSGGYNEQFF. CDR3 DNA: TGCGCCAGCAGTGAGACGACTAGCGGGGGTTACAATGAGCAGTTCTTC.

The genes are TRBV6-5 and TRBJ2-7; D is possibly TRBD1 (6 bases). V lost 0 bases to trimming and J lost 7 bases, with 16 bases between them. CDR3 size: 15 residues. Germline CDR1 reads MNHEY; CDR2 reads SVGAGI. This CDR3 is CASSYSGQGTREQYF. CDR3 sequence (DNA): TGTGCCAGCAGTTACTCGGGCCAGGGGACGCGTGAGCAGTACTTC.

V is TRBV2 and J is TRBJ1-4; D remains ambiguous. The CDR3 length is 15 residues. Trimming left V 6 bases short and J 0 bases short, with 11 bases between. Germline CDR1 and CDR2: SNHLY and FYNNEI. The DNA for the CDR3 is TGTGCCAGCAGAAAATCGACTCCAACTAATGAAAAACTGTTTTTT. This gives the protein CASRKSTPTNEKLFF.

The V gene is TRBV30, the J gene TRBJ1-6; D is unresolved. Trimming removed 3 bases from V and 6 bases from J, with 3 bases in between. Germline V gives CDR1 GTSNPN, CDR2 SVGIG (reference sequence). The CDR3 is made up of 11 amino acids. The CDR3 bases are TGTGCCTGGAGGACTAATTCACCCCTCCACTTT. It specifies CAWRTNSPLHF.

The gene calls are TRBV27 and TRBJ1-1; no reliable D call. The CDR3 is 13 amino acids. Germline V gives CDR1 MNHEY, CDR2 SMNVEV (reference sequence). Trimming cost V 2 bases and J 1 base, with 5 bases left between them. Here the CDR3 DNA reads TGTGCCAGCAGTTTAATCGGGAACACTGAAGCTTTCTTT. It yields the protein CASSLIGNTEAFF.

The genes are TRBV18 and TRBJ1-1, with D unresolved. The CDR3 is 15 residues long. Trimming shortened V by 5 bases and J by 0 bases, and 13 bases separated the two germline ends. Per the germline V gene, CDR1 is KGHSH and CDR2 is LQKENI. The CDR3 bases are TGTGCCAGCTCAACCCCTCCCAACATGAACACTGAAGCTTTCTTT. Translated, it gives CASSTPPNMNTEAFF.

The CDR3 loop is CASRDEKTANTEAFF. The DNA for the CDR3 is TGCGCCAGCCGAGACGAAAAGACAGCGAACACTGAAGCTTTCTTT. The chain joins TRBV10-1 to TRBJ1-1; maybe TRBD1 (5 bases). The germline gives CDR1 WNHNN, CDR2 SYGVQD (reference sequence). The CDR3 runs to 15 residues. V was pared by 8 bases and J by 1 base, with 17 bases between.

V gene TRBV7-9 combines with J gene TRBJ1-3; a weak D match, TRBD1 (5 bases). The V gene lost 6 bases and the J gene lost 0 bases, with 18 bases spanning the gap. The germline CDR1 and CDR2 sequences are SEHNR and FQNEAQ (reference sequence). The CDR3 has 17 residues. CDR3 DNA: TGTGCCAGCAGAAGCTCTCGGGGCTCCCCCTCTGGAAACACCATATATTTT. Residues: CASRSSRGSPSGNTIYF.